The 6 T cell receptor beta chains given below trace back to one sample, sequenced in a study of glioma-infiltrating T cells after dendritic cell vaccination (dated by TCRdb to the mid-2010s). Library construction relied on the immunoSEQ multiplex PCR assay. The table comes from immuneACCESS by way of TCRdb, which keeps in-frame sequences with V and J called. Part of the clones is missing from these tables; in studies checked, under half for an unresolved V gene and the rest for unknown reasons. Here the sample has about 82,000 clones; roughly 90% occur a single time. About 3.2% of the sample goes to the ten largest clones. This material consisted of blood, taken before dendritic cell vaccination. The receptor set was obtained from a human donor with glioblastoma.

J is TRBJ2-4 and V is TRBV5-1, with 8 bases that match TRBD1. CDR3 size: 15 residues. Germline lookup yields CDR1 SGHRS and CDR2 YFSETQ. Trimming took 0 bases from V and 5 from J; bases not matched to a gene: 4. The chain's CDR3 is CASSLAGGAENIQYF. The CDR3 bases are TGCGCCAGCAGCTTGGCAGGGGGCGCGGAAAACATTCAGTACTTC.

The chain employs TRBV14 and TRBJ1-5; D uncertain. Per the germline V gene, CDR1 is SGHDN and CDR2 is FVKESK. The ends were cut back, 6 bases at V and 3 bases at J, with 12 bases in the middle. This CDR3 is built from 14 residues. The CDR3 DNA reads as TGTGCCAGCAGTCCGCAGGAAGCCAATCAGCCCCAGCATTTT. Its translation is CASSPQEANQPQHF.

CDR3 sequence (DNA): TGTGCCTCCCGGACTAGCGGAAACACAGATACGCAGTATTTT. This encodes CASRTSGNTDTQYF. The genes are TRBV2 and TRBJ2-3; TRBD2 matches at 10 bases. Germline V CDR1 and CDR2: SNHLY, FYNNEI. The CDR3 is 14 amino acids. V was clipped by 11 bases and J by 2 bases; unmatched bases: 7.

Comment on this clone: Sequence at one end of the junction differs from germline and may be a read error. Additional DNA sequences in this sample encode the identical CDR3. The chain is built from TRBV6-1 and TRBJ1-6; TRBD1 aligns across 7 bases. The CDR3 is 14 amino acids. Germline CDR1 and CDR2: MNHNS and SASEGT. CDR3 protein: CASSAGTDNSPLHF. The CDR3 DNA reads as TGTGCCAGCAGCGCCGGGACAGATAATTCCCCCCTCCACTTT.

The chain carries TRBV29-1 and TRBJ2-1; 9 bases align to TRBD2. Germline CDR1 and CDR2: SQVTM and ANQGSEA. V lost 3 bases and J lost 8; bases outside the gene matches: 8. CDR3 length: 14 residues. The CDR3, as DNA: TGCAGCGTTGAGCGGGGGGGGGAGAGGTATGAGCAGTTCTTC. Translating gives CSVERGGERYEQFF.

V is TRBV27 and J is TRBJ2-7, with TRBD2 identical over 7 bases. Looked up from germline, CDR1 is MNHEY and CDR2 is SMNVEV (reference sequence). This CDR3 spans 13 amino acids. J was trimmed by 4 bases and V by 5 bases; bases with no gene match: 5. The CDR3 nucleotides read TGTGCCAGCAGTCCCTGGGGGGGATACGAGCAGTACTTC. Translating gives CASSPWGGYEQYF.